These 28 T cell receptor beta chains originate from one sample sequenced in a study of regulatory T cells in long-lasting Graves disease. This sample's time point: persistent/refractory GD, antithyroid drugs over 5 years with positive TRAb. Extracted PBMC RNA gave rise to the TCR library. To make TCR beta libraries, researchers used iRepertoire HTBI primers and Arm-PCR of CDR3 regions. TCRdb re-analysed the multiplex PCR reads in MiXCR, keeping a single row per CDR3 protein. The table records 600,000 to 800,000 distinct CDR3 sequences, about 32% of them present only once. The specimen comprised peripheral blood mononuclear cells (PBMCs), sampled when the disease was refractory, from a patient treated with antithyroid drugs. These receptors were obtained from a female donor with Graves disease.

Many counts were recorded for this clonotype. The rearrangement joins TRBV12-3 or TRBV12-4 to TRBJ1-4; D unclear. The CDR3 spans 16 residues. Trimming stripped 3 bases from V and 7 bases from J, with 18 bases between. CDR3 sequence: CASSLVGGAGVEKLFF. DNA of the CDR3: TGTGCCAGCAGTTTGGTTGGTGGAGCTGGGGTTGAAAAACTGTTTTTT.

This clonotype has only a few counts. This chain uses TRBV6-5 with TRBJ1-2; D call uncertain. Germline lookup yields CDR1 MNHEY and CDR2 SVGAGI. V was pared by 2 bases and J by 0 bases, with 16 bases between. The CDR3 is made up of 17 amino acids. Here the CDR3 DNA reads TGTGCCAGCAGTTACGGCATAACACCGGCTGCTAACTATGGCTACACCTTC. Its translation is CASSYGITPAANYGYTF.

This clonotype was detected a few times. V usage is TRBV3-1 and J usage is TRBJ2-7, with unresolved D. V gave up 4 bases and J gave up 2 bases, with 9 bases separating them. From germline, CDR1 is LGHDT and CDR2 YNNKEL (reference sequence). The CDR3 runs to 13 residues. DNA of the CDR3: TGTGCCAGCAGCCGCCAACCCGCCTACGAGCAGTACTTC. Its translation is CASSRQPAYEQYF.

This chain links TRBV30 with TRBJ1-4, with D maybe TRBD1 (5 bases). V was shortened by 4 bases and J by 3 bases, with 12 bases between the two germline ends. Germline V gene lookup returns CDR1 GTSNPN and CDR2 SVGIG (reference sequence). The CDR3 totals 14 residues. The CDR3 sequence: CAWKRGGSNEKLFF. The CDR3 nucleotides read TGTGCCTGGAAACGCGGGGGGTCTAATGAAAAACTGTTTTTT.

The sample holds a few counts of this clonotype. The chain is built from TRBV19 and TRBJ2-7; D unresolved. V gave up 0 bases and J gave up 4 bases, with 13 bases separating them. There are 15 residues in the CDR3. Germline loops: CDR1 LNHDA, CDR2 SQIVND (reference sequence). The CDR3 reads CASSIDIGPSYEQYF. As DNA, the CDR3 is TGTGCCAGTAGTATAGATATCGGCCCTTCGTACGAGCAGTACTTC.

V is TRBV7-9 and J is TRBJ1-3; 9 bases agree with TRBD1. From germline, CDR1 is SEHNR and CDR2 FQNEAQ (reference sequence). Germline trimming cut 7 bases from V and 3 bases from J; bases unmatched to any gene: 4. The CDR3 length is 14 residues. The CDR3 bases are TGTGCCAGCATAAGGACAGGGGATGGAAACACCATATATTTT. Translation: CASIRTGDGNTIYF.

This clonotype was recorded many times. This chain joins TRBV29-1 and TRBJ1-1, with D possibly matching TRBD1 (5 bases). V was cut by 6 bases and J by 5 bases, with 22 bases left in between. This CDR3 region has 15 residues. Germline V gives CDR1 SQVTM, CDR2 ANQGSEA. CDR3 residues: CSVNVGSGGGTEAFF. DNA for the CDR3: TGCAGCGTGAATGTTGGGTCCGGGGGAGGGACTGAAGCTTTCTTT.

This clonotype was seen only once. V usage is TRBV6-1 and J usage is TRBJ1-5; the D is unclear. The V gene lost 8 bases and the J gene lost 0 bases, with 8 bases spanning the gap. This CDR3 has 13 residues. CDR1 is MNHNS and CDR2 is SASEGT in the germline V gene. CDR3 in DNA: TGTGCCAGCCCCCTCTATAGCAATCAGCCCCAGCATTTT. Its protein product is CASPLYSNQPQHF.

This clonotype was detected a few times. The V call is TRBV30, the J call TRBJ1-2, with D unclear. CDR1 is GTSNPN, CDR2 SVGIG, per germline (reference sequence). Between the trimmed V and J ends, which lost 1 base and 0 bases, there was a span of 9 bases. This CDR3 region has 14 residues. CDR3 loop: CAWSAYRTNYGYTF. The CDR3 DNA is TGTGCCTGGAGTGCCTACAGAACTAACTATGGCTACACCTTC.

This chain links TRBV28 with TRBJ1-5; D is ambiguous. V was trimmed by 6 bases and J by 3 bases, leaving 18 bases between them. Germline V gene lookup returns CDR1 MDHEN and CDR2 SYDVKM. This CDR3 is built from 16 residues. In DNA, the CDR3 is TGTGCCAGCAGCCCCCGGCTCGGCTCACTCAATCAGCCCCAGCATTTT. It is translated as CASSPRLGSLNQPQHF.

The table lists this clonotype with a few counts. J is TRBJ1-1 and V is TRBV7-9, with no clear D. CDR1 is SEHNR, CDR2 FQNEAQ, per germline (reference sequence). This CDR3 has 11 amino acids. V was trimmed by 8 bases and J by 8 bases, leaving 12 bases between them. CDR3 amino acids: CASGRTSEAFF. The CDR3 bases are TGTGCCAGCGGCCGGACTTCGGAAGCTTTCTTT.

V is TRBV5-1 and J is TRBJ2-5; the D gene is possibly TRBD2 (6 bases). This CDR3 comprises 15 residues. Between the trimmed V and J ends, which lost 3 bases and 2 bases, there was a span of 14 bases. The V gene's germline CDR1 is SGHRS and CDR2 YFSETQ. CDR3 nucleotides: TGCGCCAGCAGCTCGCTGGGACTCCTACAAGAGACCCAGTACTTC. Translation: CASSSLGLLQETQYF.

This rearrangement joins TRBV30 to TRBJ1-5, with D unclear. Germline lookup yields CDR1 GTSNPN and CDR2 SVGIG (reference sequence). Trimming cost V 5 bases and J 2 bases, with 10 bases left between them. The CDR3 covers 13 residues. CDR3: CAWAEDGNQPQHF. DNA for the CDR3: TGTGCCTGGGCGGAAGATGGCAATCAGCCCCAGCATTTT.

This clonotype appeared a few times. The chain uses TRBV9 and TRBJ1-2, with D possibly TRBD1 on 6 matching bases. Germline values: CDR1 SGDLS, CDR2 YYNGEE. This CDR3 comprises 18 residues. V lost 3 bases, J lost 1 base, and 22 bases lay in between. The CDR3 DNA follows: TGTGCCAGCAGCGCCCGACAGGCCCATGGCCCCCGTAACTATGGCTACACCTTC. Its protein product is CASSARQAHGPRNYGYTF. Supplemented by reference TRBV9 and TRBJ1-2, the full variable domain reads DSGVTQTPKHLITATGQRVTLRCSPRSGDLSVYWYQQSLDQGLQFLIQYYNGEERAKGNILERFSAQQFPDLHSELNLSSLELGDSALYFCASSARQAHGPRNYGYTFGSGTRLTVV.

The chain joins TRBV6-2 or TRBV6-3 to TRBJ2-7, with TRBD1 identical over 7 bases. J lost 2 bases, V lost 10 bases, and 5 bases had no gene match. Per the germline V gene, CDR1 is MNHEY and CDR2 is SVGEGT. The CDR3 contains 12 residues. Here the CDR3 reads CATHRGPYEQYF. The CDR3 region has the DNA TGTGCCACCCACAGGGGCCCCTACGAGCAGTACTTC.

The J gene is TRBJ1-6, the V gene TRBV20-1; D gene unclear. The CDR3 runs to 13 residues. V lost 7 bases and J 9 bases, leaving 16 bases between the germline ends. Germline V gene sequence: CDR1 DFQATT, CDR2 SNEGSKA (reference sequence). The CDR3 protein is CSVLPRGSSPLHF. The CDR3 region has the DNA TGCAGTGTCCTCCCCCGAGGGAGTTCACCCCTCCACTTT.

This clonotype was observed a handful of times. The rearrangement joins TRBV30 to TRBJ1-6, with 7 bases fitting TRBD1. Germline CDR1 and CDR2: GTSNPN and SVGIG (reference sequence). This CDR3 comprises 15 residues. With V trimmed by 5 bases and J by 7 bases, 11 bases remained unmatched. The CDR3 DNA is TGTGCCTGGGGGGAACAGGGGCGCCAAAATTCACCCCTCCACTTT. This translates into CAWGEQGRQNSPLHF.

V is TRBV12-5 and J is TRBJ2-2; 11 positions match TRBD1. The V gene end was trimmed by 4 bases and the J gene end by 6 bases; junction bases not matched to a gene: 7. The length of the CDR3 is 16 residues. Germline CDR1 and CDR2: LGHNT and FRNRAP. The CDR3 protein is CASGSSGTGGPGELFF. The CDR3 nucleotides read TGTGCTAGTGGTTCCTCCGGGACAGGGGGACCCGGGGAGCTGTTTTTT. Looking up the rest from reference TRBV12-5 and TRBJ2-2 gives the full variable domain: DARVTQTPRHKVTEMGQEVTMRCQPILGHNTVFWYRQTMMQGLELLAYFRNRAPLDDSGMPKDRFSAEMPDATLATLKIQPSEPRDSAVYFCASGSSGTGGPGELFFGEGSRLTVL.

This clonotype was detected a few times. This sequence joins TRBV12-3 or TRBV12-4 and TRBJ2-7; TRBD2 agrees at 8 bases. Unmatched junction bases numbered 7, after V lost 4 bases and J lost 5 bases. The CDR3 contains 14 residues. The CDR3 is CASSSPSGGDEQYF. Written as DNA, the CDR3 is TGTGCCAGCAGTTCCCCATCCGGGGGGGACGAGCAGTACTTC.

There are a few counts of this clonotype. The V gene is TRBV19, the J gene TRBJ1-5; D is uncertain. The CDR3 length is 16 residues. Germline-derived CDR1 and CDR2 are LNHDA and SQIVND (reference sequence). The V end was cut by 7 bases, the J end by 2 bases, with 18 bases between. Here the CDR3 reads CASNAVLGSGNQPQHF. Written as DNA, the CDR3 is TGTGCCAGTAATGCGGTGCTGGGTTCGGGCAATCAGCCCCAGCATTTT.

The gene calls are TRBV20-1 and TRBJ2-7, with 10 bases matching TRBD2. CDR3 length: 12 residues. With 6 bases clipped from V and 4 bases from J, the junction kept 3 bases outside the gene matches. Germline loops: CDR1 DFQATT, CDR2 SNEGSKA (reference sequence). The CDR3 is CSAGLAAYEQYF. The CDR3 DNA reads TGCAGTGCCGGACTAGCGGCGTACGAGCAGTACTTC.

This clonotype was found many times. V and J are TRBV12-3 or TRBV12-4 and TRBJ2-7; possibly TRBD1 for D (5 bases). V lost 5 bases, J lost 6 bases, and 23 bases lay in between. The CDR3 totals 16 residues. CDR3 in DNA: TGTGCCAGCAGTCCGCGCGTTGGGGCAGGGCAGGCCGAGCAGTACTTC. Amino acid sequence: CASSPRVGAGQAEQYF.

The chain employs TRBV5-1 and TRBJ1-1; 7 nucleotides align to TRBD1. Per the germline V gene, CDR1 is SGHRS and CDR2 is YFSETQ. Trimming took 4 bases from V and 5 from J; bases not matched to a gene: 11. The CDR3 is made up of 15 amino acids. The CDR3 protein is CASSPLGQAGTEAFF. CDR3 DNA sequence: TGCGCCAGCAGCCCCCTAGGACAGGCCGGGACTGAAGCTTTCTTT.

The chain carries TRBV6-1 and TRBJ2-1; D assignment may be TRBD1 or TRBD2 (6 bases each). Germline CDR1 and CDR2: MNHNS and SASEGT. This CDR3 has 14 amino acids. Deletions cut 6 bases from V and 1 base from J, with 10 bases between. The CDR3 loop is CASRRGASYNEQFF. The CDR3 DNA reads TGTGCCAGCAGGAGGGGGGCGTCCTACAATGAGCAGTTCTTC.

This rearrangement joins TRBV6-2 or TRBV6-3 to TRBJ2-7; possibly TRBD1 for D (6 bases). CDR1 is MNHEY and CDR2 is SVGEGT in the germline V gene. The CDR3 runs to 16 residues. Trimming pared 0 bases from V and 7 bases from J, leaving 19 bases between. The CDR3 sequence is CASSYSTGTGNREQYF. The CDR3 DNA follows: TGTGCCAGCAGTTACTCTACAGGGACGGGGAATAGGGAGCAGTACTTC.

The chain couples TRBV9 to TRBJ2-7; D ambiguous. The CDR3 is 14 residues long. Trimming took off 3 bases at V and 1 base at J, with 11 bases between the two ends. In germline, CDR1 is SGDLS, CDR2 YYNGEE. CDR3 sequence reads: CASSALPMSYEQYF. The CDR3 nucleotides are TGTGCCAGCAGCGCCTTGCCAATGTCCTACGAGCAGTACTTC. Variable domain in full (rest from reference TRBV9 and TRBJ2-7): DSGVTQTPKHLITATGQRVTLRCSPRSGDLSVYWYQQSLDQGLQFLIQYYNGEERAKGNILERFSAQQFPDLHSELNLSSLELGDSALYFCASSALPMSYEQYFGPGTRLTVT.

This chain joins TRBV27 and TRBJ1-1; tentatively, D is TRBD1 (5 bases). The CDR3 sequence is 14 residues long. Germline lookup yields CDR1 MNHEY and CDR2 SMNVEV (reference sequence). The V and J ends lost 7 bases and 1 base respectively, with 13 bases between them. Here the CDR3 DNA reads TGTGCCAGCACCGTGGGGGGGACGAACACTGAAGCTTTCTTT. Encoded protein: CASTVGGTNTEAFF.

V usage is TRBV7-9 and J usage is TRBJ1-1; D ambiguous. Trimming took off 0 bases at V and 4 bases at J, with 12 bases between the two ends. The germline V gene has CDR1 SEHNR and CDR2 FQNEAQ (reference sequence). CDR3 length: 15 amino acids. The CDR3 DNA sequence: TGTGCCAGCAGCTTAGCGCAAGCACGGCCCACTGAAGCTTTCTTT. Its protein product is CASSLAQARPTEAFF.